The 10 T cell receptor beta chains listed next were all sequenced from one sample in a study of blood T cells in healthy people across ages. A second about 6 to 12 cycle PCR used barcoded and J-beta primers. MiXCR was run by TCRdb on the 5' RACE reads, yielding one entry per CDR3 protein. The table lists hundreds of thousands of distinct CDR3 sequences, roughly three fifths of them singletons. The source material was blood. The receptors come from a man aged 35 to 55 in good health.

This chain connects TRBV7-9 to TRBJ1-6, with D perhaps TRBD1 (5 bases). Trimming cost V 5 bases and J 9 bases, with 17 bases left between them. Germline V gene data show CDR1 as SEHNR and CDR2 as FQNEAQ (reference sequence). The CDR3 sequence is 15 residues long. The CDR3 bases are TGTGCCAGCAGCGTCGTCCAGGGTTCGGGTTCACCCCTCCACTTT. Translation: CASSVVQGSGSPLHF.

This clonotype has a handful of counts. The V gene is TRBV20-1, the J gene TRBJ2-2; D tentatively fits TRBD1 or TRBD2 (5 bases each). Germline lookup yields CDR1 DFQATT and CDR2 SNEGSKA (reference sequence). This CDR3 has 14 amino acids. Between the trimmed V and J ends, which lost 1 base and 2 bases, there was a span of 8 bases. This chain's CDR3 is CSARGDGNTGELFF. In nucleotides, the CDR3 is TGCAGTGCTAGAGGGGACGGTAACACCGGGGAGCTGTTTTTT.

The rearrangement links TRBV20-1 to TRBJ1-4; 7 bases agree with TRBD1. Germline V CDR1 and CDR2: DFQATT, SNEGSKA (reference sequence). The CDR3 consists of 14 residues. V was pared by 6 bases and J by 0 bases, with 4 bases of the junction left unmatched. The CDR3 spells CSARDSSTNEKLFF. The CDR3 DNA sequence: TGCAGTGCCAGGGACAGTTCAACTAATGAAAAACTGTTTTTT.

Only one count was recorded for this clonotype. This rearrangement joins TRBV29-1 to TRBJ1-1, with 8 nucleotides matching TRBD1. After removal of 4 bases from V and 1 base from J, the junction contained 5 bases not matched to a gene. Germline V gives CDR1 SQVTM, CDR2 ANQGSEA. CDR3 length equals 14 residues. This CDR3 is CSVGKTGANTEAFF. The CDR3 nucleotides read TGCAGCGTTGGCAAGACAGGGGCGAACACTGAAGCTTTCTTT. The variable domain in full, completed from reference TRBV29-1 and TRBJ1-1, reads SAVISQKPSRDICQRGTSLTIQCQVDSQVTMMFWYRQQPGQSLTLIATANQGSEATYESGFVIDKFPISRPNLTFSTLTVSNMSPEDSSIYLCSVGKTGANTEAFFGQGTRLTVV.

This clonotype was seen once. The chain is built from TRBV7-3 and TRBJ2-7; D gene uncertain. The J call may be mistaken, given a closer DNA end match to TRBJ2-4. The CDR3 has 13 amino acids. The germline V gene encodes CDR1 SGHTA and CDR2 FQGTGA. Written as DNA, the CDR3 is TGTGCCAGCAGCTTGGCCAAAGCAAACATTCAGTACTTC. This translates into CASSLAKANIQYF.

This clonotype was recorded a few times. V and J are TRBV12-3 or TRBV12-4 and TRBJ2-1; D possibly corresponds to TRBD1 (6 bases). This CDR3 region has 14 residues. Deletions cut 7 bases from V and 4 bases from J, with 14 bases between. CDR3 DNA: TGTGCCAGCAATCAGGGGTCCCCTTACAATGAGCAGTTCTTC. This sequence encodes CASNQGSPYNEQFF.

This clonotype was found once. The V gene is TRBV9, the J gene TRBJ2-1; no definite D call. The CDR3 extends over 16 amino acids. The ends were cut back, 0 bases at V and 0 bases at J, with 10 bases in the middle. Germline CDR1 reads SGDLS; CDR2 reads YYNGEE. CDR3 in DNA: TGTGCCAGCAGCGTAGCTCCGGTGAGCTCCTACAATGAGCAGTTCTTC. As protein: CASSVAPVSSYNEQFF.

The rearrangement joins TRBV29-1 to TRBJ1-5; D is unclear. V was pared by 5 bases and J by 6 bases, with 20 bases between. The germline CDR1 and CDR2 sequences are SQVTM and ANQGSEA. The CDR3 runs 15 residues. The CDR3 loop is CSVIEVRSAAQPQHF. The CDR3 nucleotides read TGCAGCGTTATTGAGGTCCGGTCGGCCGCTCAGCCCCAGCATTTT.

Comment on this clonotype: Germline and junction disagree at one end, which may indicate a read error. The rearrangement uses TRBV24-1 and TRBJ1-4; no reliable D call. Germline lookup yields CDR1 KGHDR and CDR2 SFDVKD. There are 14 residues in the CDR3. The CDR3 reads CAASDRTGNEKLFF. Here the CDR3 DNA reads TGTGCCGCCAGTGATCGGACTGGAAATGAAAAACTGTTTTTT.

This clonotype was found a few times. This chain joins TRBV6-2 or TRBV6-3 and TRBJ2-5; possibly TRBD1 or TRBD2 for D (6 bases each). Germline lookup yields CDR1 MNHEY and CDR2 SVGEGT. This CDR3 has 14 amino acids. V dropped 6 bases and J dropped 3 bases, with 14 bases sitting between them. This CDR3 reads CASRPGQREETQYF. In nucleotides, the CDR3 is TGTGCCAGCAGACCTGGACAGCGGGAAGAGACCCAGTACTTC.